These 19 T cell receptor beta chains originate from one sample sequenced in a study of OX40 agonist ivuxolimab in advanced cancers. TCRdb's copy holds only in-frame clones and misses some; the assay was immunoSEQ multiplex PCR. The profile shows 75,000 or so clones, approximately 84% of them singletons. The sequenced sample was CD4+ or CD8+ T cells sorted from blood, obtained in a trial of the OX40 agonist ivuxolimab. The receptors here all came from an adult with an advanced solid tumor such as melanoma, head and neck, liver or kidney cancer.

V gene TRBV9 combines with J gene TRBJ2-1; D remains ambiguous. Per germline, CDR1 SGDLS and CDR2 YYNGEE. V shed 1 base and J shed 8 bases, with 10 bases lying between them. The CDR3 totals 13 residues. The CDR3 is CASSVLTFDEQFF. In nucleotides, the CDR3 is TGTGCCAGCAGCGTATTAACGTTCGATGAGCAGTTCTTC.

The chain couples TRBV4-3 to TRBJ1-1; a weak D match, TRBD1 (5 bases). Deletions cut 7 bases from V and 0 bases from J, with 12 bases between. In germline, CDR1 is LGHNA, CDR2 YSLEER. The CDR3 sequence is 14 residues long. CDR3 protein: CASTQGPLNTEAFF. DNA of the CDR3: TGCGCCAGCACCCAGGGACCGCTGAACACTGAAGCTTTCTTT.

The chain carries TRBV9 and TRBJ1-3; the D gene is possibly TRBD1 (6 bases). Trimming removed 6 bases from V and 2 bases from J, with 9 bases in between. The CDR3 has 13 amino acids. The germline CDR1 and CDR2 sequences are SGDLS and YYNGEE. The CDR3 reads CASKGGAGNTIYF. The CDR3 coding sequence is TGTGCCAGCAAGGGGGGGGCTGGAAACACCATATATTTT.

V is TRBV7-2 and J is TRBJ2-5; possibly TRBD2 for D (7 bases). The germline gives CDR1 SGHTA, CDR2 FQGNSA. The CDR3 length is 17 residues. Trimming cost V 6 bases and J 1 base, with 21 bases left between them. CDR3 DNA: TGTGCCAGCAGAATGCGACCCGCGGGGGCCTCCCAAGAGACCCAGTACTTC. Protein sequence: CASRMRPAGASQETQYF.

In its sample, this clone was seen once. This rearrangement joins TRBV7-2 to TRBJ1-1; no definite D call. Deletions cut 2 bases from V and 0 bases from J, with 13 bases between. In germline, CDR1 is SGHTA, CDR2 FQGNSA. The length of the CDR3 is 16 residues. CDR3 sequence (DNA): TGTGCCAGCAGCTTAACGGTCCGACCGTTGAACACTGAAGCTTTCTTT. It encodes CASSLTVRPLNTEAFF.

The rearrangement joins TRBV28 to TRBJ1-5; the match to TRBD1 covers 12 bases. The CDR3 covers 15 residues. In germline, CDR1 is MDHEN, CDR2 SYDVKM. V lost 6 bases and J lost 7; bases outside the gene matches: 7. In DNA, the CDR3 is TGTGCCAGCAGATCCCCCGGGACAGGGGGCCAGCCCCAGCATTTT. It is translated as CASRSPGTGGQPQHF.

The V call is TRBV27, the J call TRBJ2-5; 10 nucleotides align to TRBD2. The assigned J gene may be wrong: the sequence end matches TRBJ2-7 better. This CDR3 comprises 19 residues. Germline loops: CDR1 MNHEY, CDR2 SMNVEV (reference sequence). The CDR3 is CASSLYSGLAKTRGYEQYF. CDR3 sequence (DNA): TGTGCCAGCAGTTTATATTCGGGACTAGCGAAAACCCGCGGCTACGAGCAGTACTTC.

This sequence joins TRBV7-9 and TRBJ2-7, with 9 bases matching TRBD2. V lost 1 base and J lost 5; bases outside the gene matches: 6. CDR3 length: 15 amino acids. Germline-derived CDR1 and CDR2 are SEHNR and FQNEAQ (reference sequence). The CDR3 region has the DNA TGTGCCAGCAGCTTAGGGCGGGGGGGCCAAAACGAGCAGTACTTC. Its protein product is CASSLGRGGQNEQYF.

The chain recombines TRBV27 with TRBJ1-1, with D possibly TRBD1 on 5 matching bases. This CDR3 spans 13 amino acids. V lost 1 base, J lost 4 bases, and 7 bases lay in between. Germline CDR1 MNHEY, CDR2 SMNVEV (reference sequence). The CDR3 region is CASSLWGVTEAFF. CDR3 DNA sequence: TGTGCCAGCAGTTTATGGGGCGTCACTGAAGCTTTCTTT.

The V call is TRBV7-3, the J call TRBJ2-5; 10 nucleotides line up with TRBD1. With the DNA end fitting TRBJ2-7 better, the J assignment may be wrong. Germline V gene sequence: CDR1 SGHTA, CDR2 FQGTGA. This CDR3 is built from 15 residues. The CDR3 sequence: CASSSGQGSNYEQYF. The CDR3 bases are TGTGCCAGCAGCTCGGGACAGGGGTCGAACTACGAGCAGTACTTC.

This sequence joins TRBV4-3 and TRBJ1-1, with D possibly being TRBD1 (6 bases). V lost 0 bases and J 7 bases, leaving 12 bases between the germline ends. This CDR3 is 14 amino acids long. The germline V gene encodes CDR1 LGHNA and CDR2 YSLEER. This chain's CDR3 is CASSQERGAGEAFF. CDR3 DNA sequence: TGCGCCAGCAGCCAAGAACGGGGGGCTGGTGAAGCTTTCTTT.

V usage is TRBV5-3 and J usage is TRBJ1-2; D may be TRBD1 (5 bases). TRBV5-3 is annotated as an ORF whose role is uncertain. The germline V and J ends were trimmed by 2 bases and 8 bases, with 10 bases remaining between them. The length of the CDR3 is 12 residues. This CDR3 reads CARSLRGVGYTF. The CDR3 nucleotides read TGTGCCAGAAGCTTAAGGGGTGTGGGCTACACCTTC.

DNA of the CDR3: TGCGCCAGCAGCCGAATAACAGGGCCCGGGGAGCTGTTTTTT. It codes for CASSRITGPGELFF. The V call is TRBV4-3, the J call TRBJ2-2; maybe TRBD1 (6 bases). This CDR3 contains 14 residues. V dropped 4 bases and J dropped 6 bases, with 12 bases sitting between them. Per germline, CDR1 LGHNA and CDR2 YSLEER.

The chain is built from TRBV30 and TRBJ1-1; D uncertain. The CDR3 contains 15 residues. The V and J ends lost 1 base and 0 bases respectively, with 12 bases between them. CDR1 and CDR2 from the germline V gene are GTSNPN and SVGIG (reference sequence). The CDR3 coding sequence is TGTGCCTGGAGTGACGGATCAGCCATGAACACTGAAGCTTTCTTT. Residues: CAWSDGSAMNTEAFF.

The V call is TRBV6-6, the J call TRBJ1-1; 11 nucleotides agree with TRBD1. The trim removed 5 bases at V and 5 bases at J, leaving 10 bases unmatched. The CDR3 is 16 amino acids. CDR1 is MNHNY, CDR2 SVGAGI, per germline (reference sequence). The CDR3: CASSPDRGLLGTEAFF. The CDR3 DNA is TGTGCCAGCAGTCCGGACAGGGGGCTCCTGGGGACTGAAGCTTTCTTT.

CDR3 DNA sequence: TGTGCCAGCAGCTTAGTTTTGACAGGGGCCTACGAGCAGTACTTC. It encodes CASSLVLTGAYEQYF. V and J are TRBV7-9 and TRBJ2-7; 8 positions agree with TRBD1. With 1 base clipped from V and 2 bases from J, the junction kept 4 bases outside the gene matches. The CDR3 length is 15 residues. Germline V gene lookup returns CDR1 SEHNR and CDR2 FQNEAQ (reference sequence).

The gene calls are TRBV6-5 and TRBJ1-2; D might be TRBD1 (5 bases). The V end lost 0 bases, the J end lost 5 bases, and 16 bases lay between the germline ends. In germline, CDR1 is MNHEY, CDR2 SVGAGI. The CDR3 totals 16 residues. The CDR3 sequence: CASSYSMGGQGYGYTF. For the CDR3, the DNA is TGTGCCAGCAGTTACTCGATGGGTGGGCAGGGTTATGGCTACACCTTC.

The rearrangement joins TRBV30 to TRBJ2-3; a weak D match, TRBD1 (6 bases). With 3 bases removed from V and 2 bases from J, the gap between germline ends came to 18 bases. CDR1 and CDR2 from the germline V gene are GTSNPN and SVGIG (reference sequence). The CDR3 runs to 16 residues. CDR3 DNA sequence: TGTGCCTGGAGCCGAACCTACACGGGACACACAGATACGCAGTATTTT. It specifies CAWSRTYTGHTDTQYF.

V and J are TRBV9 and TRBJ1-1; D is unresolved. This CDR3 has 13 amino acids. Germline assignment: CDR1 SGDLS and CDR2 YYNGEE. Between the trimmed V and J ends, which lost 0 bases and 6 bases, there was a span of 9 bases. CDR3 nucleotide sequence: TGTGCCAGCAGCGTAGTAAGGGCCTCTGAAGCTTTCTTT. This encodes CASSVVRASEAFF.